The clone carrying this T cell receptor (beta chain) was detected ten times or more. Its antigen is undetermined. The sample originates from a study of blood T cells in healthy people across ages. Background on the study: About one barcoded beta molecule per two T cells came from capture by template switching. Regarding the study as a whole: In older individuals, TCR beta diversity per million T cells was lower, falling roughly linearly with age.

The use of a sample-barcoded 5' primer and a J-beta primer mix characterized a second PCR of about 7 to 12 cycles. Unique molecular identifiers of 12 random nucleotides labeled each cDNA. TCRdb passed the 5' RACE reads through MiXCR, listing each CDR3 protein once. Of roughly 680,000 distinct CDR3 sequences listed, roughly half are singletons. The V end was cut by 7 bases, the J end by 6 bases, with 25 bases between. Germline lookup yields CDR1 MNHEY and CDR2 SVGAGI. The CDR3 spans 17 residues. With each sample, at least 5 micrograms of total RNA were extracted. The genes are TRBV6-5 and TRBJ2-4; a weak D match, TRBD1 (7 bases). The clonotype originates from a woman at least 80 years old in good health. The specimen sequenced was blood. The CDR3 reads CASTPRYRGPGGNIQYF. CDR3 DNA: TGTGCCAGCACCCCTCGGTACAGGGGACCCGGGGGAAACATTCAGTACTTC.